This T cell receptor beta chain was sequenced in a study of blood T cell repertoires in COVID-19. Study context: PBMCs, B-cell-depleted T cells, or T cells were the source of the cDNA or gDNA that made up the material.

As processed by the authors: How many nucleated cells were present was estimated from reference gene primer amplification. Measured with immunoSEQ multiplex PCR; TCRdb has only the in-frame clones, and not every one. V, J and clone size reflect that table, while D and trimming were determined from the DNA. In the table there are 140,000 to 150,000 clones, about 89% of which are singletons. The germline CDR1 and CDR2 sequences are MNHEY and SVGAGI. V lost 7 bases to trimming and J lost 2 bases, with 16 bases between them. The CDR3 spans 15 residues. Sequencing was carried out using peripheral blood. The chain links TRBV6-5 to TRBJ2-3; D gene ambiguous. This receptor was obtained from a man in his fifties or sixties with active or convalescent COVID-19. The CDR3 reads CASTSGPRNTDTQYF. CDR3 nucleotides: TGTGCCAGCACCTCAGGTCCTCGTAACACAGATACGCAGTATTTT.